This T cell receptor (beta chain) comes out of a study of blood T cell repertoires in COVID-19 (dated by TCRdb to about 2020). Notes on the research overall: Collaborator samples came from the United States, Italy and Spain and covered acute and convalescent phases of COVID-19. The material from the prospective study consisted of cDNA or gDNA derived from T cells, B-cell-depleted T cells, or PBMCs. The dataset comprised deeply sampled blood TCRbeta repertoires from subjects exposed to, actively infected with, or recovered from COVID-19. The repertoires were released in a freely available public database intended as a resource for research on the immune response to SARS-CoV-2. The samples were drawn from two sources: the first 160 participants of the ongoing ImmuneRACE study, and over 1,000 subjects contributed by 6 global collaborators. Nearly every sample came with metadata listing a de-identified subject ID, COVID-19 status, age in years and sex. Where HLA class I and class II types were available, the types were taken from metadata supplied by the sample provider, not from assay-based typing. Overall results and qualifications from the work: The quantity of clinical and demographic metadata differed by source and by participant and was supplied without curation.

Comments on this clone: Its antigen is unknown. Base qualities were left out, and no much larger clone turns up one base away. Other DNA sequences in this sample translate to the same CDR3.

V and J are truncated by 6 bases and 4 bases respectively, leaving an intervening sequence of 15 bases. The CDR3 numbers 14 residues from cysteine through phenylalanine. Only CDR3 DNA is held: 42 bases, read in frame from base 1. CDR1 and CDR2 were assigned from the germline V gene (reference sequence) as MNHEY and SMNVEV. The collaborating institutions used their own protocols to collect whole blood in K2EDTA tubes. For TCRbeta analysis, collaborators shipped samples as frozen whole blood, isolated PBMCs, or DNA extracted from either of those sample types. TCRbeta CDR3 regions were amplified from genomic DNA using the immunoSEQ Assay, a bias-controlled multiplex PCR. In the paper's pipeline: The number of nucleated cells in each sample was estimated by amplification of reference gene primers within the assay. To quantify the absolute abundance of each unique TCRbeta CDR3 rearrangement, sequence reads were collapsed and filtered. Productive Simpson clonality was computed per sample as the square root of Simpson's diversity index over productive rearrangements. What TCRdb holds here is the immuneACCESS table cut down to in-frame rearrangements. Part of the clones is not present; checked against another copy, under half of the missing clones reflect an unresolved V gene, and the others are unexplained. D and trimming come from the DNA, and the V and J calls and clone size come from that table. Across this sample there are over 20,000 clones, with approximately 80% seen only once. More than 40% of the sample is held by the ten biggest clonotypes.

The receptor's source is a man aged 70 or older with acute or convalescent COVID-19. Sequenced input: peripheral blood. The chain uses TRBV27 and TRBJ2-5; the D gene is perhaps TRBD1, from 6 matching bases. For the CDR3, the sequence is CASRGQGGIETQYF. The sequenced DNA is TGTGCCAGCAGGGGACAAGGAGGTATAGAGACCCAGTACTTC.